The sequence of this TCR beta chain was determined in a study of CD8 T cells in ankylosing spondylitis. TCRdb used MiXCR to reprocess the 5' RACE reads, holding one entry per CDR3 protein. The repertoire includes hundreds of thousands of distinct CDR3 sequences, approximately 12% of them detected once, and roughly 0.51% sits in the top ten. The study, taken as a whole, reports: There were earlier reports of some motif variants in reactive arthritis synovial fluid and blood. Seemingly characteristic of ankylosing spondylitis blood was a TCR beta motif consisting of about 8 highly homologous variants. CD8+ by phenotype, disease-linked clones were relatively rare in peripheral blood. It was reported that disease-linked clones were significantly enriched in matched ankylosing spondylitis synovial fluid.

This clonotype turned up a few times. Its antigen is as yet unknown. V lost 2 bases to trimming and J lost 12 bases; unmatched junction nucleotides: 2. Looked up from germline, CDR1 is LNHNV and CDR2 is YYDKDF (reference sequence). The CDR3 loop spans 13 amino acids. The chain uses TRBV15 and TRBJ2-1; 12 nucleotides line up with TRBD2. The sample taken for sequencing was blood, either unsorted or a sorted T cell fraction (not recorded which). The clonotype was recovered from a male donor with ankylosing spondylitis. CDR3 coding DNA: TGTGCCACCAGCAGACTAGCGGGGGGGTCGCAGTTCTTC. Its protein product is CATSRLAGGSQFF.